Shown below are 8 T cell receptor beta chains from a single sample sequenced in a study of technical replicates of blood from four donors. TCRdb's copy holds only in-frame clones and misses some; the assay was immunoSEQ multiplex PCR. The sample lists roughly 90,000 clones, less than 96% occurring once. Sequences were obtained from T cells isolated from PBMCs. The receptors here all came from a human donor in good health.

V gene TRBV4-2 combines with J gene TRBJ2-5; 9 positions agree with TRBD2. The CDR3 is made up of 18 amino acids. Germline trimming cut 2 bases from V and 2 bases from J; bases unmatched to any gene: 12. Germline V gene sequence: CDR1 LGHNA, CDR2 YNFKEQ. The CDR3 DNA sequence: TGTGCCAGCAGCCAACAGACACCGGGACTAGCCGTACAAGAGACCCAGTACTTC. It encodes CASSQQTPGLAVQETQYF.

The chain carries TRBV6-6 and TRBJ2-2; 14 bases fit TRBD2. This CDR3 contains 16 residues. The V gene's germline CDR1 is MNHNY and CDR2 SVGAGI (reference sequence). J was trimmed by 5 bases and V by 6 bases; bases with no gene match: 5. CDR3 nucleotide sequence: TGTGCCAGCAGACGACTAGCGGGAGGGGGGACCGGGGAGCTGTTTTTT. Amino acids: CASRRLAGGGTGELFF.

The chain recombines TRBV7-9 with TRBJ2-3; 7 positions agree with TRBD1. Germline V gives CDR1 SEHNR, CDR2 FQNEAQ (reference sequence). V shed 7 bases and J 1 base; nucleotides not matched to a gene: 5. The CDR3 is 14 residues long. In DNA, the CDR3 is TGTGCCAGCATCGAGACAGGGCGCACAGATACGCAGTATTTT. This translates into CASIETGRTDTQYF.

This chain joins TRBV28 and TRBJ2-2, with D possibly being TRBD2 (5 bases). In germline, CDR1 is MDHEN, CDR2 SYDVKM. The CDR3 has 11 amino acids. Trimming pared 10 bases from V and 7 bases from J, leaving 10 bases between. CDR3 bases: TGTGCCACCAACGGGGACGGGGAGCTGTTTTTT. The encoded protein is CATNGDGELFF.

In this sample, this clone turned up a few times. The V and J genes are TRBV5-4 and TRBJ1-1; D gene unclear. V was cut by 1 base and J by 5 bases, with 15 bases left in between. There are 15 residues in the CDR3. The V gene's germline CDR1 is SGHNT and CDR2 YYREEE (reference sequence). CDR3 DNA sequence: TGTGCCAGCAGCTTGAGATACGGGTTTGCTACTGAAGCTTTCTTT. The encoded protein is CASSLRYGFATEAFF. The whole variable domain, filled in from reference TRBV5-4 and TRBJ1-1, reads ETGVTQSPTHLIKTRGQQVTLRCSSQSGHNTVSWYQQALGQGPQFIFQYYREEENGRGNFPPRFSGLQFPNYSSELNVNALELDDSALYLCASSLRYGFATEAFFGQGTRLTVV.

The rearrangement joins TRBV5-6 to TRBJ2-1, with a weak D call TRBD2 (6 bases). The CDR3 totals 14 residues. Between the trimmed V and J ends, which lost 4 bases and 4 bases, there was a span of 12 bases. Germline V gene data show CDR1 as SGHDT and CDR2 as YYEEEE. DNA for the CDR3: TGTGCCAGCAGCCCGAGGGCGGGGTACAATGAGCAGTTCTTC. It specifies CASSPRAGYNEQFF.

The chain is built from TRBV10-3 and TRBJ2-5, with a weak D call TRBD2 (6 bases). Trimming took 2 bases from V and 5 from J, leaving 12 bases between them. The CDR3 consists of 14 residues. The V gene's germline CDR1 is ENHRY and CDR2 SYGVKD. The CDR3 nucleotides read TGTGCCATCAGTGAGGGGCGGGAAGGGGAGACCCAGTACTTC. Encoded protein: CAISEGREGETQYF.

This rearrangement joins TRBV5-4 to TRBJ2-3; the match to TRBD2 covers 13 bases. V shed 2 bases and J 2 bases; nucleotides not matched to a gene: 5. The germline V gene encodes CDR1 SGHNT and CDR2 YYREEE (reference sequence). This CDR3 spans 17 amino acids. The CDR3 DNA sequence: TGTGCCAGCAGCTTCAGACTAGCGGGAGGAACCACAGATACGCAGTATTTT. Its translation: CASSFRLAGGTTDTQYF.